This T cell receptor (beta chain) was captured by sequencing in a study of T cell responses to AZD1222 COVID-19 vaccine. General study points: White British people made up most donors, females outnumbered males, and clonal diversity was possibly underestimated.

This CDR3 has 13 residues. Looked up from germline, CDR1 is MGHRA and CDR2 is YSYEKL. Trimming pared 4 bases from V and 4 bases from J, leaving 10 bases between. About this clone itself: Its antigen is not identified.

TCRdb's copy holds only in-frame clones and misses some; the assay was immunoSEQ multiplex PCR. The sample contains 90,000 to 120,000 clones, 70% to 90% of which appear only once. The chain combines TRBV4-1 with TRBJ2-5; D gene uncertain. Sequencing used peripheral blood, obtained 28 days after the second AZD1222 dose. The origin of this receptor is an adult who received the AZD1222 COVID-19 vaccine. CDR3 sequence: CASSLRVGETQYF. The CDR3 DNA reads as TGCGCCAGCAGCCTAAGGGTGGGAGAGACCCAGTACTTC.